This entry lists 18 T cell receptor beta chains sequenced from one sample in a study of T cell changes during pregnancy in multiple sclerosis. The protocol was immunoSEQ multiplex PCR, while the TCRdb copy is restricted to in-frame clones and leaves out a portion. The sample gives 80,000 or so clones, about 91% of which show up once; less than 3% is in the top ten. This specimen was peripheral blood, taken before pregnancy. These receptors came from a female donor with multiple sclerosis, enrolled in a pregnancy study.

This chain uses TRBV27 with TRBJ2-7; TRBD2 matches at 8 bases. Losses at the gene ends were 8 bases for V and 5 bases for J; bases not matched to a gene: 8. Germline V gene lookup returns CDR1 MNHEY and CDR2 SMNVEV (reference sequence). This CDR3 is 13 amino acids long. The CDR3 here is CASSIAGSNEQYF. CDR3 coding DNA: TGTGCCAGCTCCATAGCGGGGAGCAACGAGCAGTACTTC.

The gene calls are TRBV19 and TRBJ1-5; no clear D. The CDR3 spans 14 residues. V lost 3 bases and J 6 bases, leaving 12 bases between the germline ends. Germline V gene sequence: CDR1 LNHDA, CDR2 SQIVND (reference sequence). CDR3 amino acids: CASSISGGGQPQHF. In nucleotides, the CDR3 is TGTGCCAGTAGTATTTCGGGAGGTGGTCAGCCCCAGCATTTT.

The V and J genes are TRBV4-3 and TRBJ2-1, with 8 bases matching TRBD2. Germline V gene data show CDR1 as LGHNA and CDR2 as YSLEER. J was trimmed by 2 bases and V by 0 bases; bases with no gene match: 6. The CDR3 has 17 residues. CDR3 sequence (DNA): TGCGCCAGCAGCCAAGATTCACTAGCGGCCCCCTACAATGAGCAGTTCTTC. Amino acid sequence: CASSQDSLAAPYNEQFF.

This sequence joins TRBV5-1 and TRBJ2-7, with 7 bases aligning to TRBD2. The CDR3 length is 15 residues. Germline CDR1 and CDR2: SGHRS and YFSETQ. Trimming removed 0 bases from V and 3 bases from J; junction bases left unmatched: 6. The CDR3 DNA is TGCGCCAGCAGCTTGGGATGGACTAGTATCTACGAGCAGTACTTC. Its protein product is CASSLGWTSIYEQYF.

The V and J genes are TRBV11-1 and TRBJ2-7; 10 bases align to TRBD2. Per the germline V gene, CDR1 is SGHAT and CDR2 is FQDESV (reference sequence). Trimming took 5 bases from V and 0 from J; bases not matched to a gene: 10. The CDR3 is 17 residues long. This CDR3 is CASSPWGRLAGSYEQYF. The CDR3 nucleotides are TGTGCCAGCAGCCCATGGGGTCGACTAGCGGGCTCCTACGAGCAGTACTTC.

The chain employs TRBV29-1 and TRBJ1-2; TRBD1 agrees at 7 bases. Germline CDR1 and CDR2: SQVTM and ANQGSEA. The junction had 10 bases not matched to a gene; V was cut back by 5 bases and J by 7 bases. CDR3 size: 13 residues. CDR3 amino acids: CSVSLGGMGGYTF. The CDR3, as DNA: TGCAGCGTTTCTCTAGGGGGCATGGGTGGCTACACCTTC.

The chain links TRBV7-9 to TRBJ2-3; 9 nucleotides align to TRBD2. The CDR3 spans 15 residues. V shed 1 base and J 3 bases; nucleotides not matched to a gene: 2. Germline CDR1 reads SEHNR; CDR2 reads FQNEAQ (reference sequence). The CDR3: CASSLELAGTDTQYF. The CDR3 region has the DNA TGTGCCAGCAGCTTAGAACTAGCGGGTACAGATACGCAGTATTTT.

This clone was counted once. The chain couples TRBV6-5 to TRBJ2-5; TRBD2 is a possible D gene (5 bases). The CDR3 runs to 14 residues. Germline V gene data show CDR1 as MNHEY and CDR2 as SVGAGI. V was cut by 6 bases and J by 1 base, with 12 bases left in between. Here the CDR3 reads CASSSTRVQETQYF. The CDR3 DNA follows: TGTGCCAGCAGCTCCACTAGGGTCCAAGAGACCCAGTACTTC.

The V gene is TRBV2, the J gene TRBJ2-7; 11 bases map to TRBD1. After removal of 6 bases from V and 2 bases from J, the junction contained 3 bases not matched to a gene. Germline loops: CDR1 SNHLY, CDR2 FYNNEI. The CDR3 length is 14 residues. CDR3 coding DNA: TGTGCCAGCAGGAGGGGACAGGGGGCCTACGAGCAGTACTTC. This codes for CASRRGQGAYEQYF.

This chain joins TRBV7-9 and TRBJ2-3; tentative D call: TRBD2 (5 bases). Per germline, CDR1 SEHNR and CDR2 FQNEAQ (reference sequence). This CDR3 contains 15 residues. V lost 1 base to trimming and J lost 0 bases, with 8 bases between them. The CDR3 region is CASSLEGRSTDTQYF. CDR3 in DNA: TGTGCCAGCAGCTTAGAAGGGAGAAGCACAGATACGCAGTATTTT.

The chain carries TRBV7-6 and TRBJ2-5; 7 bases are shared with TRBD1. V dropped 5 bases and J dropped 4; count of bases not matched to a gene: 10. This CDR3 region has 15 residues. Germline assignment: CDR1 SGHVS and CDR2 FNYEAQ. The CDR3: CASSPIQGLGETQYF. The CDR3 region has the DNA TGTGCCAGCAGCCCGATACAGGGGTTAGGAGAGACCCAGTACTTC.

The genes are TRBV7-9 and TRBJ2-7; TRBD2 agrees at 12 bases. CDR3 length equals 19 residues. CDR1 is SEHNR, CDR2 FQNEAQ, per germline (reference sequence). After removal of 4 bases from V and 3 bases from J, the junction contained 16 bases not matched to a gene. The CDR3 nucleotides are TGTGCCAGCAGCTCCCCTTCACTAGCGGGGGGCTCTAATATCTACGAGCAGTACTTC. Translating gives CASSSPSLAGGSNIYEQYF.

V is TRBV14 and J is TRBJ2-2; possible D gene TRBD1, 5 bases. The V and J ends lost 1 base and 1 base respectively, with 10 bases between them. CDR1 is SGHDN and CDR2 is FVKESK in the germline V gene. This CDR3 contains 16 residues. The CDR3 here is CASSQVVGVNTGELFF. CDR3 coding DNA: TGTGCCAGCAGCCAAGTCGTAGGGGTGAACACCGGGGAGCTGTTTTTT.

V usage is TRBV5-4 and J usage is TRBJ2-1; 7 bases fit TRBD2. Germline loops: CDR1 SGHNT, CDR2 YYREEE (reference sequence). The CDR3 runs to 17 residues. Trimming removed 6 bases from V and 4 bases from J; junction bases left unmatched: 16. Here the CDR3 DNA reads TGTGCCAGCATTTCTTGGTGGGGGGGGGTCCCGTACAATGAGCAGTTCTTC. It is translated as CASISWWGGVPYNEQFF.

The V and J genes are TRBV28 and TRBJ1-1, with TRBD1 matching over 7 bases. CDR1 MDHEN and CDR2 SYDVKM come from the germline V gene. The ends lost 2 bases at V and 3 bases at J; junction bases unmatched: 3. This CDR3 region has 14 residues. CDR3 residues: CASSLTGAHTEAFF. In DNA form, the CDR3 reads TGTGCCAGCAGTTTAACAGGGGCGCACACTGAAGCTTTCTTT.

In this sample, this clone turned up once. The chain links TRBV2 to TRBJ2-3; D is perhaps TRBD1 (5 bases). This CDR3 has 16 amino acids. With 1 base removed from V and 2 bases from J, the gap between germline ends came to 13 bases. CDR1 and CDR2 from the germline V gene are SNHLY and FYNNEI. This CDR3 is CASSEEGRVFTDTQYF. The CDR3 coding sequence is TGTGCCAGCAGTGAAGAGGGGCGAGTATTCACAGATACGCAGTATTTT.

The rearrangement links TRBV18 to TRBJ1-5; possibly TRBD1 for D (5 bases). Between the trimmed V and J ends, which lost 6 bases and 7 bases, there was a span of 19 bases. CDR1 KGHSH and CDR2 LQKENI come from the germline V gene. The CDR3 totals 15 residues. CDR3 sequence (DNA): TGTGCCAGCTCTGCGGTTGGCGGGGCAGGGCAGCCCCAGCATTTT. The encoded protein is CASSAVGGAGQPQHF.

V is TRBV29-1 and J is TRBJ2-4; 7 nucleotides agree with TRBD2. V lost 4 bases, J lost 5 bases, and 8 bases stayed unmatched. The CDR3 covers 14 residues. Germline V gene lookup returns CDR1 SQVTM and CDR2 ANQGSEA. CDR3 sequence: CSVVGGALENIQYF. The CDR3 DNA reads TGCAGCGTTGTGGGAGGGGCCTTGGAAAACATTCAGTACTTC.